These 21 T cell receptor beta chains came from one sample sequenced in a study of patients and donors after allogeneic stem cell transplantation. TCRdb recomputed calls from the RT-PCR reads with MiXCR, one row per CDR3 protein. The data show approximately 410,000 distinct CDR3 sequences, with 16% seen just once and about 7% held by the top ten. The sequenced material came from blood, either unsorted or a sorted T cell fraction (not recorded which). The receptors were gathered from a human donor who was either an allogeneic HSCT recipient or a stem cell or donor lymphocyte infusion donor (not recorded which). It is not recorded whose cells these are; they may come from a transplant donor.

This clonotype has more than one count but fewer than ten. The CDR3, as DNA: TGCGCCAGCAGCCTCATGGGGAGTGACACTGAAGCTTTCTTT. Amino acids: CASSLMGSDTEAFF. The chain uses TRBV4-3 and TRBJ1-1; D uncertain. CDR1 is LGHNA and CDR2 is YSLEER in the germline V gene. The CDR3 sequence is 14 residues long. V was trimmed by 4 bases and J by 3 bases, leaving 12 bases between them.

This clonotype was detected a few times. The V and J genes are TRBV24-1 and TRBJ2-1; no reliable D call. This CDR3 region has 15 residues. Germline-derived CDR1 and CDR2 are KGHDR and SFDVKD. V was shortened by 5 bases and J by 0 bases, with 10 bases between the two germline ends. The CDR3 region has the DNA TGTGCCACCAGTGCGGGCAGTAGCTCCTACAATGAGCAGTTCTTC. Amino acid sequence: CATSAGSSSYNEQFF.

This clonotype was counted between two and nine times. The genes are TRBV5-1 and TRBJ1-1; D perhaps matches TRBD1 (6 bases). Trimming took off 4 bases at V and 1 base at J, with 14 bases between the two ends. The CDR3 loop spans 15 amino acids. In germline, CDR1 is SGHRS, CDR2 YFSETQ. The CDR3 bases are TGCGCCAGCAGCATGACCACAGGGAGGAACACTGAAGCTTTCTTT. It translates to CASSMTTGRNTEAFF.

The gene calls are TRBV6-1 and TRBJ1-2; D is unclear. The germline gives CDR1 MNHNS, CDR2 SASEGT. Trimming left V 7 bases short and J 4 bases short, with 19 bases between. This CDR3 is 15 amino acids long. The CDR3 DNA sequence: TGTGCCAGCAATCCACTCCCCACGGGAATCTATGGCTACACCTTC. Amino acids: CASNPLPTGIYGYTF.

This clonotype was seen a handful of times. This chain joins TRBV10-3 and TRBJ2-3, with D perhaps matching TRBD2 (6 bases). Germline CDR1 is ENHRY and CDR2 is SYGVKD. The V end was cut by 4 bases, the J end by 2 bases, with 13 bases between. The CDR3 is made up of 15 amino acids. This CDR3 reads CAISGERAYTDTQYF. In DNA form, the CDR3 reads TGTGCCATCAGTGGAGAGCGGGCCTACACAGATACGCAGTATTTT.

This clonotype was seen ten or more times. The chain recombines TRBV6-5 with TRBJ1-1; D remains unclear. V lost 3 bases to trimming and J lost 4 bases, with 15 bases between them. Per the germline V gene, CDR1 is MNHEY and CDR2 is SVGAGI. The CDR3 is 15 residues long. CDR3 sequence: CASSYGWSAGTEAFF. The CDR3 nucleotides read TGTGCCAGCAGTTATGGTTGGAGCGCGGGCACTGAAGCTTTCTTT.

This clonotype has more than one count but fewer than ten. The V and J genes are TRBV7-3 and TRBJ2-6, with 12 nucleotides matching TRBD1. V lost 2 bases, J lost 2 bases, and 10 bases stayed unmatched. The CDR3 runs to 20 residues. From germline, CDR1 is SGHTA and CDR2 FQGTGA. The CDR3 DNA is TGTGCCAGCAGCTTACGTTCAGTGGGGACAGGGGGCCCTGGGGCCAACGTCCTGACTTTC. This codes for CASSLRSVGTGGPGANVLTF.

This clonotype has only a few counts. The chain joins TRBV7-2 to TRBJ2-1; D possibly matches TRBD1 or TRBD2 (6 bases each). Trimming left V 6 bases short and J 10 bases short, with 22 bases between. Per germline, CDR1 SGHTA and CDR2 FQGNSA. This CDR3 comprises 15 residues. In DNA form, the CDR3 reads TGTGCCAGCAGTTTACGAGGGGGGCGAATAATGGAGCAGTTCTTC. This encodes CASSLRGGRIMEQFF.

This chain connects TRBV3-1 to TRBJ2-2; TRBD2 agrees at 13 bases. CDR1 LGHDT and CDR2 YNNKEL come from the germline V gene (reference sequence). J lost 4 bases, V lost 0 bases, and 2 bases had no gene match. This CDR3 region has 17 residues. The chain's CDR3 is CASSQEGLAGTTGELFF. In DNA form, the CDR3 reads TGTGCCAGCAGCCAAGAGGGACTAGCGGGGACCACCGGGGAGCTGTTTTTT.

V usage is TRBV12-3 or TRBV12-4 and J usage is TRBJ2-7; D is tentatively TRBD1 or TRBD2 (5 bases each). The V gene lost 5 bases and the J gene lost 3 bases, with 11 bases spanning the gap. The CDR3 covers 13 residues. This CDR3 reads CASSTGTIYEQYF. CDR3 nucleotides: TGTGCCAGCAGTACCGGGACCATCTACGAGCAGTACTTC.

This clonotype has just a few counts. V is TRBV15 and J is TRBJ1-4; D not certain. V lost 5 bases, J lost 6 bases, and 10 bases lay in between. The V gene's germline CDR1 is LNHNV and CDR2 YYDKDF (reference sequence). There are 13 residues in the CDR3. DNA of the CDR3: TGTGCCACCAGCGGTATTCGGGATGAAAAACTGTTTTTT. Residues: CATSGIRDEKLFF.

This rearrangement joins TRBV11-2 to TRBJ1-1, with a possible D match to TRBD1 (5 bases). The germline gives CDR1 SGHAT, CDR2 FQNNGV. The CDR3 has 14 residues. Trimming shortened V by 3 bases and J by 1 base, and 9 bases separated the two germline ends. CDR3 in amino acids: CASSFDGGNTEAFF. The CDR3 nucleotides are TGTGCCAGCAGCTTTGACGGGGGGAACACTGAAGCTTTCTTT.

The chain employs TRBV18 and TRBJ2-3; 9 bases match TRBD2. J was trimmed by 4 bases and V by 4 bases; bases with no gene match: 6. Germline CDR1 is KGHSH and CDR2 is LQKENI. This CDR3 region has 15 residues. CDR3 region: CASSLRGRAPDTQYF. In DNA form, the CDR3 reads TGTGCCAGCTCACTGCGCGGGAGGGCCCCAGATACGCAGTATTTT.

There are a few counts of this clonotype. The CDR3 coding sequence is TGTGCCAGCAGCCAAGACCTTCGCGAGCAGTACTTC. Its protein is CASSQDLREQYF. This chain links TRBV3-1 with TRBJ2-7; D is uncertain. Germline loops: CDR1 LGHDT, CDR2 YNNKEL (reference sequence). The CDR3 sequence is 12 residues long. Trimming cost V 0 bases and J 6 bases, with 6 bases left between them.

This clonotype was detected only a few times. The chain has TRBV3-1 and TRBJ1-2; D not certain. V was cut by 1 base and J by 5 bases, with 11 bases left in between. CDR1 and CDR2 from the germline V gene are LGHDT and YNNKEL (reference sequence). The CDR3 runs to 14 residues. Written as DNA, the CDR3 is TGTGCCAGCAGCCAAGCCCCCTATGGGTATGGCTACACCTTC. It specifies CASSQAPYGYGYTF.

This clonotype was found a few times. CDR3 region: CSARKDRGVGNTEAFF. For the CDR3, the DNA is TGCAGTGCTAGAAAAGACAGGGGTGTAGGAAACACTGAAGCTTTCTTT. This sequence joins TRBV20-1 and TRBJ1-1; 8 nucleotides line up with TRBD1. The CDR3 consists of 16 residues. Germline V gene sequence: CDR1 DFQATT, CDR2 SNEGSKA (reference sequence). V trimming: 2 bases; J trimming: 2 bases; junction bases outside the gene matches: 10.

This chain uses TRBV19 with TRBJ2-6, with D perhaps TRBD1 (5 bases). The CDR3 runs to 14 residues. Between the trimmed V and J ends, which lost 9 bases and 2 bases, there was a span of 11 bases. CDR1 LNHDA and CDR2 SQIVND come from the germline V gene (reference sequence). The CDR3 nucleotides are TGTGCCAGCAACGCAGGGACTGGGGCCAACGTCCTGACTTTC. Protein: CASNAGTGANVLTF.

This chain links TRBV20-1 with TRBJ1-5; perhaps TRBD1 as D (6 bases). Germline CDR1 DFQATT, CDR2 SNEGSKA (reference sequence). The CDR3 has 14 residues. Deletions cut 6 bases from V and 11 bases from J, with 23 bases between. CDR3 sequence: CSATPGGYQGAQHF. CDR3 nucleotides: TGCAGTGCCACCCCGGGGGGCTACCAAGGGGCCCAGCATTTT.

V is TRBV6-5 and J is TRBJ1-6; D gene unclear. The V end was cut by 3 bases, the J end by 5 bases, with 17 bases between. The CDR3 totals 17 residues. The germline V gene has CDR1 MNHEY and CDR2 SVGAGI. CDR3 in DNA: TGTGCCAGCAGTTATGGTTCACCGACGCACCATAATTCACCCCTCCACTTT. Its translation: CASSYGSPTHHNSPLHF.

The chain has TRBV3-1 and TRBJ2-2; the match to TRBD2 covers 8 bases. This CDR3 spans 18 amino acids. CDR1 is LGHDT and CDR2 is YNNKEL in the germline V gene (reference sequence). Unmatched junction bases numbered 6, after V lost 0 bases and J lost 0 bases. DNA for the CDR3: TGTGCCAGCAGCCAAGATAGGGCTAGCGGGCCGAACACCGGGGAGCTGTTTTTT. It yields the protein CASSQDRASGPNTGELFF.

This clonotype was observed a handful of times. CDR3 DNA sequence: TGCGCCAGCAGCCAAGTAGACAGGGGAGAGACCCAGTACTTC. It specifies CASSQVDRGETQYF. This chain joins TRBV4-1 and TRBJ2-5; 8 positions agree with TRBD1. This CDR3 is built from 14 residues. Trimming at V came to 1 base and at J to 4 bases, leaving 2 bases not matched to a gene. CDR1 and CDR2 (germline): MGHRA, YSYEKL.